The T cell receptor (beta chain) under discussion was sequenced for a study of shared clonotypes between healthy human individuals. As for the study in general: Three plates were used per donor for CD4 naive, three for CD4 memory, two for CD8 naive and one for CD8 memory.

In regard to this clone: Its antigen remains unidentified.

It was across several immunoSEQ plates that each subset's genomic DNA was evenly split. Some clones are missing from TCRdb's copy, which holds only in-frame ones; the method was immunoSEQ multiplex PCR. The table records hundreds of thousands of clones, 92% of them present only once. CD45RO negativity and positive selection for CCR7 defined naive CD8 cells, a population that excluded terminally differentiated effector memory CD45RA+ cells. V lost 5 bases to trimming and J lost 1 base, with 8 bases between them. CDR3 length: 13 residues. The germline V gene encodes CDR1 SGHAT and CDR2 FQNNGV. Study-wide results and caveats: The study found about 5% of naive CD4 clonotypes shared across a handful of donors. Sorted-subset sequencing was shown by rarefaction to be incomplete despite large depth.

The TCR comes from a man aged 25-45 years in good health. Sequencing was performed on naive CD8+ T cells sorted from blood. The rearrangement links TRBV11-2 to TRBJ1-1; D gene unclear. The CDR3 protein is CASSPEGNTEAFF. The CDR3 nucleotides read TGTGCCAGCAGCCCTGAGGGGAACACTGAAGCTTTCTTT.